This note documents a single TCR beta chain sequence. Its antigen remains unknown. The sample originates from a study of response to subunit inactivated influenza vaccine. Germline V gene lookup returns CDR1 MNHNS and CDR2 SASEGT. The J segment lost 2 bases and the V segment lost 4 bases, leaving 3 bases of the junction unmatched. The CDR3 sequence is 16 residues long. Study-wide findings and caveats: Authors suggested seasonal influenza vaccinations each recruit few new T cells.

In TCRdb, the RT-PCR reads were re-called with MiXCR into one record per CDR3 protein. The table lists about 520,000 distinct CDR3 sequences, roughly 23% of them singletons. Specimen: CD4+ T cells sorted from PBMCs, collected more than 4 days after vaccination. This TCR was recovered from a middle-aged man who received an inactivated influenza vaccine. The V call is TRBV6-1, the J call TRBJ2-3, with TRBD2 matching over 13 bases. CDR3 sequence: CASSGLAGGNTDTQYF. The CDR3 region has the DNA TGTGCCAGCAGTGGACTAGCGGGAGGAAACACAGATACGCAGTATTTT.